This TCR beta chain stems from a study of post-analysis software for immune sequencing data. Study information: Clinical courses comprised relapsing-remitting, secondary progressive and progressive-relapsing multiple sclerosis.

A remark on this clonotype: Its specificity is unknown.

Researchers reported that TCR beta cDNA libraries carried unique molecular identifiers. Yield was approximately 500,000 cDNA molecules from roughly 0.93 to 9.6 million T cells. Each CDR3 protein gets one entry after TCRdb re-called the PCR reads with MiXCR. The table has about 810,000 distinct CDR3 sequences, approximately 53% seen once; the top ten hold over 4%. CDR3 size: 14 residues. Germline values: CDR1 SQVTM, CDR2 ANQGSEA. The V end lost 6 bases, the J end lost 4 bases, and 18 bases lay between the germline ends. General study results and limits: For normalized Chao1 diversity, multiple sclerosis patients scored significantly lower than controls did. Controls showed lower frequencies than patients for roughly five TRBV segments, and TRBV5-6, TRBV5-1 and TRBV20-1 were among these.

The sequence was collected from a girl aged 10-17 years with multiple sclerosis. Sequenced: blood. The V gene is TRBV29-1, the J gene TRBJ1-2; D unclear. DNA of the CDR3: TGCAGCGTCCAGCCGTCGGTAGGACGCTATGGCTACACCTTC. Translating gives CSVQPSVGRYGYTF.